These 28 T cell receptor delta chains were sequenced from one sample in a study of gamma-delta chains in newborns, infants, children. TCRdb used CATT to re-call clones from the reads. The table records 8,500 to 13,000 delta-chain clones, approximately 10% of them present only once. The sequencing sample was made of blood. These TCRs come from a child who was a newborn, infant or young child, either healthy, febrile or measles-vaccinated (not recorded which).

V and J are TRDV2 and TRDJ1; 11 bases match TRDD3. The CDR3 has 17 amino acids. V gave up 2 bases and J gave up 0 bases; unmatched junction bases: 7. In germline, CDR1 is GEAIGNYY, CDR2 EKD. Here the CDR3 DNA reads TGTGCCTGTGACAGCTTTGGGGGATACGTCTACACCGATAAACTCATCTTT. Amino acid sequence: CACDSFGGYVYTDKLIF.

In this sample, this clone turned up a few times. The identical CDR3 is also encoded by other nucleotide sequences in the sample. The CDR3 bases are TGTGCCTGTGACACCGTAGGAGGTAGCTCCTGGGACACCCGACAGATGTTTTTC. Protein: CACDTVGGSSWDTRQMFF. J is TRDJ3 and V is TRDV2; D is uncertain. The CDR3 length is 18 residues. The V end lost 0 bases, the J end lost 0 bases, and 11 bases lay between the germline ends. Per germline, CDR1 GEAIGNYY and CDR2 EKD.

This clone is labeled medium-sized. J is TRDJ3 and V is TRDV2; TRDD3 matches 10 bases. The CDR3 extends over 20 amino acids. Germline V gene data show CDR1 as GEAIGNYY and CDR2 as EKD. V trimming: 0 bases; J trimming: 1 base; junction bases outside the gene matches: 8. In nucleotides, the CDR3 is TGTGCCTGTGACACCGGGAGTTGGGGGATACCATCCTGGGACACCCGACAGATGTTTTTC. Translation gives CACDTGSWGIPSWDTRQMFF.

Only a few counts were recorded for this clone. The rearrangement joins TRDV2 to TRDJ1; 8 nucleotides agree with TRDD3. Germline CDR1 and CDR2: GEAIGNYY and EKD. V shed 3 bases, J shed 0 bases, and the junction held 11 bases outside the gene matches. The CDR3 consists of 17 residues. The chain's CDR3 is CACDPVLGASYTDKLIF. Written as DNA, the CDR3 is TGTGCCTGTGACCCTGTACTGGGGGCTTCGTACACCGATAAACTCATCTTT.

For this clone: A far larger clone is one base from this, pointing to a likely read error. The genes are TRDV2 and TRDJ1; TRDD3 matches 7 bases. The CDR3 runs to 14 residues. Trimming cost V 3 bases and J 7 bases; bases outside gene matches: 10. Germline V gene lookup returns CDR1 GEAIGNYY and CDR2 EKD. In DNA, the CDR3 is TGTGCCTGTGACCCCCTGGGGGCTCGGGCTAAACTCATCTTT. Protein sequence: CACDPLGARAKLIF.

This clone has just a few counts. A clone one base away is much larger, so this may be a read error. This sample also contains other DNA sequences that code for the same CDR3. V is TRDV2 and J is TRDJ1; 9 bases align to TRDD3. Germline V lookup: CDR1 GEAIGNYY, CDR2 EKD. The CDR3 has 16 amino acids. CDR3 region: CACDQLGETYTDKLIF. CDR3 bases: TGTGCCTGTGACCAACTGGGGGAGACGTACACTGATAAACTCATCTTT.

A note on this clone: This CDR3 is also generated by other DNA sequences in the sample. The V and J genes are TRDV2 and TRDJ3; TRDD3 matches at 12 bases. V shed 0 bases, J shed 2 bases, and the junction held 7 bases outside the gene matches. Per the germline V gene, CDR1 is GEAIGNYY and CDR2 is EKD. The CDR3 length is 20 residues. The CDR3 protein is CACDTVLGDTPPWDTRQMFF. In DNA, the CDR3 is TGTGCCTGTGACACCGTACTGGGGGATACCCCCCCCTGGGACACCCGACAGATGTTTTTC.

This sequence joins TRDV3 and TRDJ1; D is unclear. Germline CDR1 and CDR2: TVYSNPD and GDNSRS (reference sequence). Trimming pared 2 bases from V and 0 bases from J, leaving 16 bases between. The CDR3 extends over 15 amino acids. The CDR3 loop is CAFEPSLRDTDKLIF. The CDR3 DNA reads as TGTGCCTTTGAGCCGTCGCTCAGGGACACCGATAAACTCATCTTT. The whole variable domain, remainder taken from reference TRDV3 and TRDJ1, is CDKVTQSSPDQTVASGSEVVLLCTYDTVYSNPDLFWYRIRPDYSFQFVFYGDNSRSEGADFTQGRFSVKHILTQKAFHLVISPVRTEDSATYYCAFEPSLRDTDKLIFGKGTRVTVEP.

A remark on this clone: A far larger clone is one base from this, pointing to a likely read error. In the same sample, other DNA sequences code for this CDR3. This rearrangement joins TRDV2 to TRDJ1; unclear D gene. CDR3 length: 14 amino acids. Germline V lookup: CDR1 GEAIGNYY, CDR2 EKD. The CDR3 loop reads CACDTLLYTDKLIF. In DNA form, the CDR3 reads TGTGCCTGCGACACGTTACTGTACACCGATAAACTCATCTTT.

This chain connects TRDV2 to TRDJ3, with 9 nucleotides matching TRDD3. Germline loops: CDR1 GEAIGNYY, CDR2 EKD. CDR3 length: 21 amino acids. J gave up 0 bases and V 1 base, and 12 bases lay outside the gene matches. The DNA for the CDR3 is TGTGCCTGTGACACTGGCTGGGGGATCCTATCCAGCTCCTGGGACACCCGACAGATGTTTTTC. It encodes CACDTGWGILSSSWDTRQMFF.

This clone was seen only a few times. A single base separates this from a much larger clone, so it may be a read error. V and J are TRDV2 and TRDJ1; 13 bases are a match to TRDD3. V dropped 3 bases and J dropped 4; count of bases not matched to a gene: 10. The germline V gene encodes CDR1 GEAIGNYY and CDR2 EKD. The CDR3 is 17 residues long. CDR3 in amino acids: CACDSLLGDTYIDKLIF. The CDR3 DNA follows: TGTGCCTGTGACTCCTTACTGGGGGATACGTACATCGATAAACTCATCTTT.

This clone was observed a few times. The chain joins TRDV2 to TRDJ1, with 9 positions matching TRDD3. Unmatched junction bases numbered 3, after V lost 0 bases and J lost 2 bases. Germline CDR1 and CDR2: GEAIGNYY and EKD. CDR3 length: 15 residues. CDR3 protein: CACDTGGYLTDKLIF. The CDR3 DNA follows: TGTGCCTGTGACACCGGGGGATACCTGACCGATAAACTCATCTTT.

This clone appeared a few times. The rearrangement uses TRDV2 and TRDJ3; 7 bases fit TRDD3. The V segment lost 0 bases and the J segment 0 bases; nucleotides outside the gene matches: 13. Per germline, CDR1 GEAIGNYY and CDR2 EKD. This CDR3 contains 21 residues. CDR3: CACDTGFGIPESSWDTRQMFF. The CDR3 bases are TGTGCCTGTGACACCGGTTTTGGGATACCCGAGAGCTCCTGGGACACCCGACAGATGTTTTTC.

This clone has more than one count but fewer than ten. The chain has TRDV1 and TRDJ1; 10 positions match TRDD3. The V gene's germline CDR1 is TSWWSYY and CDR2 QGS. CDR3 length: 16 amino acids. V shed 0 bases, J shed 12 bases, and the junction held 13 bases outside the gene matches. CDR3 nucleotides: TGTGCTCTTGGGGAACTCCGCCCTGATACTGGGGGATCCATCATCTTT. This codes for CALGELRPDTGGSIIF.

This clone turned up a few times. The TCRdb protein and the DNA translation do not line up at residue 17; the protein shown here was made by translating the DNA. In DNA, the CDR3 is TGTGCCTGTGACACTGGGGGATACAGGAGCTCCTGGGACACCCGACAGAGGTTTTTC. Amino acid sequence: CACDTGGYRSSWDTRQRFF. The chain joins TRDV2 to TRDJ3, with 10 bases that match TRDD3. The CDR3 contains 19 residues. Germline V gene data show CDR1 as GEAIGNYY and CDR2 as EKD.

This clone was counted between two and nine times. One end of the junction does not line up with germline, which may come from a read error. The genes are TRDV2 and TRDJ1; TRDD3 aligns across 9 bases. The length of the CDR3 is 17 residues. Germline CDR1 and CDR2: GEAIGNYY and EKD. CDR3 nucleotide sequence: TGTGCCTATGACACTGTACTGGGGGACCCCGACACCGATAAACTCATCTTT. Protein sequence: CAYDTVLGDPDTDKLIF.

This clone was observed a few times. V is TRDV2 and J is TRDJ3; 8 positions agree with TRDD3. The CDR3 contains 19 residues. J was trimmed by 0 bases and V by 1 base; bases with no gene match: 7. Per the germline V gene, CDR1 is GEAIGNYY and CDR2 is EKD. In DNA form, the CDR3 reads TGTGCCTGTGACACAGTACTGGGGGCTCACTCCTGGGACACCCGACAGATGTTTTTC. Its translation: CACDTVLGAHSWDTRQMFF.

Concerning this clone itself: At one end the junction does not follow the germline gene, possibly because of a read error. The gene calls are TRDV2 and TRDJ3; TRDD3 matches at 12 bases. This CDR3 is 20 amino acids long. CDR1 is GEAIGNYY, CDR2 EKD, per germline. The CDR3, as DNA: TGTGCCTGTGATACTGCTGGGGGATACGCGCGCTCCTGTGACACCCGACAGATGTTTTTC. Residues: CACDTAGGYARSCDTRQMFF.

This chain connects TRDV2 to TRDJ3, with 13 nucleotides matching TRDD3. The V and J ends lost 3 bases and 0 bases, in that order; junction bases with no gene match: 7. The CDR3 runs to 20 residues. In germline, CDR1 is GEAIGNYY, CDR2 EKD. The CDR3 reads CACDLVLGDTSSWDTRQMFF. The CDR3 coding sequence is TGTGCCTGTGACCTAGTACTGGGGGATACGAGCTCCTGGGACACCCGACAGATGTTTTTC.

This clone came up a few times. The chain uses TRDV1 and TRDJ1; 9 bases are a match to TRDD3. V lost 0 bases and J lost 3; bases outside the gene matches: 23. Germline V CDR1 and CDR2: TSWWSYY, QGS. CDR3 length: 22 amino acids. CDR3 residues: CALGELGNLPLLLGDGADKLIF. In DNA, the CDR3 is TGTGCTCTTGGGGAACTAGGAAACCTTCCCCTTCTACTGGGGGACGGGGCCGATAAACTCATCTTT.

With respect to this clone: The sample contains more than one DNA sequence encoding this CDR3. The chain carries TRDV2 and TRDJ1; TRDD3 matches at 12 bases. The trim removed 4 bases at V and 1 base at J, leaving 3 bases unmatched. The CDR3 length is 15 residues. CDR1 is GEAIGNYY, CDR2 EKD, per germline. CDR3 region: CACDVLGDTTDKLIF. The CDR3 coding sequence is TGTGCCTGTGATGTACTGGGGGATACCACCGATAAACTCATCTTT.

In this sample, this clone turned up a few times. This rearrangement joins TRDV2 to TRDJ3, with 10 bases fitting TRDD3. Germline CDR1 reads GEAIGNYY; CDR2 reads EKD. J gave up 5 bases and V 4 bases, and 7 bases lay outside the gene matches. The CDR3 has 17 residues. CDR3 sequence: CACDKVGDTRDTRQMFF. The CDR3 DNA sequence: TGTGCCTGTGATAAGGTGGGGGATACCAGGGACACCCGACAGATGTTTTTC.

This clone appeared a few times. The J gene is TRDJ1, the V gene TRDV1; 9 nucleotides agree with TRDD3. Germline V gene lookup returns CDR1 TSWWSYY and CDR2 QGS. With 1 base clipped from V and 5 bases from J, the junction kept 17 bases outside the gene matches. The CDR3 contains 19 residues. The CDR3 DNA reads as TGTGCTCTTGGGGAACCTCCGGGGTCTACCGGGGGATACTTGGATAAACTCATCTTT. Encoded protein: CALGEPPGSTGGYLDKLIF.

This sequence joins TRDV2 and TRDJ3; 8 bases match TRDD3. The germline V gene encodes CDR1 GEAIGNYY and CDR2 EKD. Trimming took 4 bases from V and 0 from J; bases not matched to a gene: 10. The CDR3 loop spans 19 amino acids. Written as DNA, the CDR3 is TGTGCCTGTGAGACTCTACTGGGGGGCTCCTCCTGGGACACCCGACAGATGTTTTTC. Its translation is CACETLLGGSSWDTRQMFF.

V gene TRDV2 combines with J gene TRDJ3; 7 nucleotides agree with TRDD3. This CDR3 is 19 amino acids long. Unmatched junction bases numbered 10, after V lost 3 bases and J lost 0 bases. CDR1 is GEAIGNYY, CDR2 EKD, per germline. The CDR3 bases are TGTGCCTGTGACGAAACCTGGGGGGTTAGCTCCTGGGACACCCGACAGATGTTTTTC. Its protein product is CACDETWGVSSWDTRQMFF.

This clone qualifies as medium-sized. This chain uses TRDV1 with TRDJ1, with 9 bases aligning to TRDD3. The CDR3 loop spans 18 amino acids. CDR1 is TSWWSYY and CDR2 is QGS in the germline V gene. J lost 3 bases, V lost 3 bases, and 14 bases had no gene match. In DNA, the CDR3 is TGTGCTCTTGGGGACTCTTCCTCAAGTACTGGGGGAGCCGATAAACTCATCTTT. Residues: CALGDSSSSTGGADKLIF.

The chain links TRDV1 to TRDJ1, with 12 bases aligning to TRDD3. Germline CDR1 reads TSWWSYY; CDR2 reads QGS. This CDR3 region has 23 residues. Trimming cost V 3 bases and J 0 bases; bases outside gene matches: 23. CDR3: CALGDNGPNYDWGIPRYTDKLIF. The DNA of the CDR3 is TGTGCTCTTGGGGATAACGGTCCAAACTACGACTGGGGGATACCGAGGTACACCGATAAACTCATCTTT.

This clone appeared a few times. The V call is TRDV2, the J call TRDJ1, with 7 positions matching TRDD3. Germline assignment: CDR1 GEAIGNYY and CDR2 EKD. The CDR3 has 15 amino acids. Germline trimming cut 0 bases from V and 5 bases from J; bases unmatched to any gene: 8. This CDR3 is CACDTVGGNGDKLIF. The CDR3 bases are TGTGCCTGTGACACCGTTGGGGGAAACGGTGATAAACTCATCTTT.